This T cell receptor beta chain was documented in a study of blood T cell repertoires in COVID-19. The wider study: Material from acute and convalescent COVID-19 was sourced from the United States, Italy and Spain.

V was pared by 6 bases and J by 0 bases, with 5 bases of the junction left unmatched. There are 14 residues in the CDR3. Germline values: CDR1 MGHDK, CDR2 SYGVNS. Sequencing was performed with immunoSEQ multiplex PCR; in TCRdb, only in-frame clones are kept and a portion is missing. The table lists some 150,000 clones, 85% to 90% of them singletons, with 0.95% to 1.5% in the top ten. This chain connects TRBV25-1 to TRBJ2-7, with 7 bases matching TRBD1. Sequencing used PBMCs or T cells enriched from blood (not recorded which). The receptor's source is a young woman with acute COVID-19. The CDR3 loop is CASSAGGASYEQYF. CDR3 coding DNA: TGTGCCAGCAGCGCAGGGGGTGCCTCCTACGAGCAGTACTTC.